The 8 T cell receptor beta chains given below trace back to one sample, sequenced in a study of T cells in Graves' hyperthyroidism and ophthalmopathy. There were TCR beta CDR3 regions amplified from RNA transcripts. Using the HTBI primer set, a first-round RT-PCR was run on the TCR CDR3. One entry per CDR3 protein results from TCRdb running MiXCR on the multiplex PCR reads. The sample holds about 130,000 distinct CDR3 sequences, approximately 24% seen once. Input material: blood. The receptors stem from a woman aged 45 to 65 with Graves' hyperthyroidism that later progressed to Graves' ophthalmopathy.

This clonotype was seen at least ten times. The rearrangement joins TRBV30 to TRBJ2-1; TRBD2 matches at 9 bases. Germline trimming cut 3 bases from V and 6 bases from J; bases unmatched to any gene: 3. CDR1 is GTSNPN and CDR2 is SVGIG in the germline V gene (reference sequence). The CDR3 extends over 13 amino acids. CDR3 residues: CAWSPGLANEQFF. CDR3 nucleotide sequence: TGTGCCTGGAGCCCGGGACTAGCCAATGAGCAGTTCTTC.

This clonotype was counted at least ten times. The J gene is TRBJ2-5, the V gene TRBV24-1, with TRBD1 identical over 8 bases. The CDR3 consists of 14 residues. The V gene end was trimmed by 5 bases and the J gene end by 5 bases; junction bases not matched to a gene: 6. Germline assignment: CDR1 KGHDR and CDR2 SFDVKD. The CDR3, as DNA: TGTGCCACCAGTGTGACAGGGGAGCCTGAGACCCAGTACTTC. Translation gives CATSVTGEPETQYF.

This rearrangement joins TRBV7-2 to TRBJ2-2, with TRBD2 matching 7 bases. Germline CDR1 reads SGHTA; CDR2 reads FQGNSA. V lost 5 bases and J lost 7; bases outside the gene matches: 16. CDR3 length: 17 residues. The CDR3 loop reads CASSISFRTRGIGELFF. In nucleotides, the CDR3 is TGTGCCAGCAGCATTAGTTTCCGGACTAGAGGCATCGGGGAGCTGTTTTTT.

In DNA form, the CDR3 reads TGTGCCAGCAGCCAACGGGCTTCAGGTTCACCCCTCCACTTT. Translating gives CASSQRASGSPLHF. The chain combines TRBV3-1 with TRBJ1-6; no reliable D call. The CDR3 contains 14 residues. V lost 2 bases and J lost 9, with 11 bases in between. From germline, CDR1 is LGHDT and CDR2 YNNKEL (reference sequence).

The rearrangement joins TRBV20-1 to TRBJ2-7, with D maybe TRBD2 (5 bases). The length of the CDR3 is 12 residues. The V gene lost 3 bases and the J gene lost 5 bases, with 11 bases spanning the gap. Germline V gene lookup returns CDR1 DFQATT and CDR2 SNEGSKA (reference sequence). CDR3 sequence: CSASLTGNEQYF. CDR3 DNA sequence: TGCAGTGCTAGTTTAACCGGGAACGAGCAGTACTTC.

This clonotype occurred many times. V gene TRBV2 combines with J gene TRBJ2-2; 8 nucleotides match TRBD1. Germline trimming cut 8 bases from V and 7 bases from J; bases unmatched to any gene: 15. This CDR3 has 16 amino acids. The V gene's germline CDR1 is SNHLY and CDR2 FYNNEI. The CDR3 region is CASGRTGTGRSGELFF. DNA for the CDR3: TGTGCCAGCGGTAGAACCGGGACAGGTCGGAGCGGGGAGCTGTTTTTT.

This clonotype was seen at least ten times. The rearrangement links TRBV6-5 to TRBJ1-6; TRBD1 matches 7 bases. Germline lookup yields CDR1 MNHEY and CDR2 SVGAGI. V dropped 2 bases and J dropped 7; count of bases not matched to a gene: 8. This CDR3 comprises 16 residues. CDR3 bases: TGTGCCAGCAGTTACGCCAGGGGGATTGTAAATTCACCCCTCCACTTT. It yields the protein CASSYARGIVNSPLHF.

In nucleotides, the CDR3 is TGCAGTGCTAGTGGTGTAGCGGGCCGCACAGATACGCAGTATTTT. Protein product: CSASGVAGRTDTQYF. The chain employs TRBV20-1 and TRBJ2-3; 7 bases map to TRBD2. Germline-derived CDR1 and CDR2 are DFQATT and SNEGSKA (reference sequence). The CDR3 totals 15 residues. V lost 3 bases and J lost 1; bases outside the gene matches: 7.